One and the same sample provided the 28 T cell receptor beta chains below, sequenced in a study of cytomegalovirus exposure and HLA in healthy donors. PCR amplification relied on 60 Vbeta primers (plus 13 Jbeta primers). TCRdb's table, derived via immunoSEQ multiplex PCR, lists solely in-frame clones and lacks some. In all, the sample yields 190,000 or so clones. Material for sequencing was PBMCs. The receptors were sampled from a boy aged 10-17 years in good health and CMV-seronegative.

V gene TRBV28 combines with J gene TRBJ2-3; D perhaps matches TRBD1 (6 bases). This CDR3 is 15 amino acids long. Trimming shortened V by 6 bases and J by 4 bases, and 17 bases separated the two germline ends. The germline CDR1 and CDR2 sequences are MDHEN and SYDVKM. The CDR3 DNA sequence: TGTGCCAGCAGATATCGAATGACAGGCTCAGATACGCAGTATTTT. This encodes CASRYRMTGSDTQYF.

The rearrangement uses TRBV4-1 and TRBJ2-3; TRBD1 agrees at 7 bases. V lost 2 bases, J lost 4 bases, and 6 bases stayed unmatched. The CDR3 totals 15 residues. In germline, CDR1 is MGHRA, CDR2 YSYEKL. The DNA of the CDR3 is TGCGCCAGCAGCCAACAGGGGGTCCCCGCAGATACGCAGTATTTT. It encodes CASSQQGVPADTQYF.

The chain combines TRBV18 with TRBJ1-2; TRBD1 is a possible D gene (6 bases). The V end was cut by 7 bases, the J end by 4 bases, with 22 bases between. Germline-derived CDR1 and CDR2 are KGHSH and LQKENI. The CDR3 spans 16 residues. The CDR3 reads CASFRDGTRGSYGYTF. CDR3 nucleotides: TGTGCCAGCTTCAGGGATGGGACAAGGGGGTCCTATGGCTACACCTTC.

The chain is built from TRBV29-1 and TRBJ2-1; 7 bases are a match to TRBD1. Trimming cost V 6 bases and J 1 base; bases outside gene matches: 0. Germline V gene lookup returns CDR1 SQVTM and CDR2 ANQGSEA. The CDR3 is made up of 12 amino acids. The CDR3 sequence: CSVTGSYNEQFF. DNA of the CDR3: TGCAGCGTGACAGGGTCCTACAATGAGCAGTTCTTC.

The rearrangement joins TRBV7-6 to TRBJ2-3; tentative D call: TRBD1 (6 bases). Germline V gene sequence: CDR1 SGHVS, CDR2 FNYEAQ. The ends were cut back, 6 bases at V and 6 bases at J, with 13 bases in the middle. The CDR3 contains 13 residues. CDR3 nucleotide sequence: TGTGCCAGCAGTAGGGACACATGGGATACGCAGTATTTT. Its translation is CASSRDTWDTQYF.

The chain links TRBV4-1 to TRBJ1-4; a weak D match, TRBD1 (6 bases). CDR3 length equals 15 residues. CDR1 is MGHRA and CDR2 is YSYEKL in the germline V gene. V lost 4 bases to trimming and J lost 5 bases, with 14 bases between them. The CDR3 sequence is CASSLVGGANEKLFF. The CDR3 DNA is TGCGCCAGCAGCCTCGTAGGGGGAGCAAATGAAAAACTGTTTTTT.

The chain links TRBV4-1 to TRBJ2-5, with D perhaps TRBD1 (6 bases). The CDR3 extends over 15 amino acids. Looked up from germline, CDR1 is MGHRA and CDR2 is YSYEKL. V lost 0 bases and J 3 bases, leaving 11 bases between the germline ends. The CDR3 region is CASSQDPGTKETQYF. The CDR3 region has the DNA TGCGCCAGCAGCCAAGACCCCGGGACAAAAGAGACCCAGTACTTC.

The V and J genes are TRBV6-1 and TRBJ1-5; 9 bases fit TRBD1. The CDR3 runs to 15 residues. In germline, CDR1 is MNHNS, CDR2 SASEGT. V shed 2 bases and J 5 bases; nucleotides not matched to a gene: 4. CDR3 sequence: CASSEIGTGHQPQHF. CDR3 nucleotide sequence: TGTGCCAGCAGTGAAATAGGGACAGGGCATCAGCCCCAGCATTTT.

The chain has TRBV5-4 and TRBJ2-5; TRBD2 matches at 8 bases. The CDR3 has 14 residues. Unmatched junction bases numbered 8, after V lost 5 bases and J lost 5 bases. CDR1 and CDR2 from the germline V gene are SGHNT and YYREEE (reference sequence). CDR3 loop: CASRRGGGGETQYF. CDR3 in DNA: TGTGCCAGCAGACGGGGGGGCGGAGGGGAGACCCAGTACTTC.

The chain uses TRBV7-3 and TRBJ1-2; 7 nucleotides line up with TRBD1. J was trimmed by 3 bases and V by 3 bases; bases with no gene match: 7. The CDR3 contains 15 residues. Germline CDR1 and CDR2: SGHTA and FQGTGA. The CDR3 DNA is TGTGCCAGCAGCTTGACAGGGCGGAGTGACTATGGCTACACCTTC. Protein sequence: CASSLTGRSDYGYTF.

This chain joins TRBV28 and TRBJ1-2, with D tentatively TRBD1 (5 bases). CDR3 length equals 17 residues. With 6 bases removed from V and 4 bases from J, the gap between germline ends came to 24 bases. Germline values: CDR1 MDHEN, CDR2 SYDVKM. As DNA, the CDR3 is TGTGCCAGCAGAAGTCCCGGGACCGAGGTCGGGGGCTATGGCTACACCTTC. Protein product: CASRSPGTEVGGYGYTF.

V and J are TRBV5-5 and TRBJ2-1; 8 bases are shared with TRBD1. Germline CDR1 reads SGHKS; CDR2 reads YYEKEE (reference sequence). V shed 3 bases and J 3 bases; nucleotides not matched to a gene: 5. The CDR3 length is 15 residues. This CDR3 is CASSYRTGIYNEQFF. The CDR3 nucleotides are TGTGCCAGCAGCTACCGGACAGGGATCTACAATGAGCAGTTCTTC.

J is TRBJ2-7 and V is TRBV5-1; 8 bases match TRBD1. The germline V gene has CDR1 SGHRS and CDR2 YFSETQ. The CDR3 spans 14 residues. With V trimmed by 0 bases and J by 5 bases, 4 bases remained unmatched. This CDR3 reads CASSLETGDDEQYF. The CDR3 coding sequence is TGCGCCAGCAGCTTGGAGACAGGGGACGACGAGCAGTACTTC.

The V call is TRBV7-9, the J call TRBJ1-1, with 8 positions matching TRBD1. The CDR3 totals 14 residues. The germline CDR1 and CDR2 sequences are SEHNR and FQNEAQ (reference sequence). The ends lost 4 bases at V and 11 bases at J; junction bases unmatched: 12. CDR3 in amino acids: CASSYPGQVNGAFF. DNA for the CDR3: TGTGCCAGCAGCTATCCGGGACAGGTCAATGGGGCTTTCTTT.

The V and J genes are TRBV7-8 and TRBJ1-2; 10 positions agree with TRBD1. The CDR3 has 18 amino acids. Germline values: CDR1 SGHVS, CDR2 FQNEAQ. J was trimmed by 4 bases and V by 4 bases; bases with no gene match: 15. CDR3 DNA sequence: TGTGCCAGCAGCTCCGACAGGGGGCGCCGAGTAGTCGGCTATGGCTACACCTTC. Its protein is CASSSDRGRRVVGYGYTF.

The chain is built from TRBV4-1 and TRBJ1-1; D gene uncertain. Deletions cut 1 base from V and 2 bases from J, with 11 bases between. The CDR3 has 15 amino acids. CDR1 and CDR2 from the germline V gene are MGHRA and YSYEKL. In DNA, the CDR3 is TGCGCCAGCAGCCAAGTGAACAGCCTAAACACTGAAGCTTTCTTT. Protein sequence: CASSQVNSLNTEAFF.

The V gene is TRBV9, the J gene TRBJ1-4; D unclear. This CDR3 has 14 residues. Trimming removed 1 base at V and 8 bases at J, with 12 bases between. Germline loops: CDR1 SGDLS, CDR2 YYNGEE. The CDR3 DNA follows: TGTGCCAGCAGCGTACGGGGAGATCGGGAAAAACTGTTTTTT. It is translated as CASSVRGDREKLFF.

The rearrangement joins TRBV19 to TRBJ1-2; possible D gene TRBD1, 5 bases. Per germline, CDR1 LNHDA and CDR2 SQIVND (reference sequence). The CDR3 is 13 amino acids. Trimming cost V 7 bases and J 4 bases, with 13 bases left between them. CDR3 nucleotides: TGTGCCAGTATCCAGGGCCCGGCCTATGGCTACACCTTC. Its protein product is CASIQGPAYGYTF.

Comments on this clone: The sample carries other DNA sequences with the same CDR3. The CDR3 sequence is CASSSGGRETQYF. In DNA form, the CDR3 reads TGCGCCAGCAGCTCAGGGGGCAGAGAGACCCAGTACTTC. This chain links TRBV5-1 with TRBJ2-5, with 8 bases aligning to TRBD1. Germline assignment: CDR1 SGHRS and CDR2 YFSETQ. The J segment lost 4 bases and the V segment lost 3 bases, leaving 2 bases of the junction unmatched. This CDR3 has 13 residues.

The V call is TRBV11-2, the J call TRBJ1-2, with TRBD1 identical over 7 bases. V shed 4 bases, J shed 6 bases, and the junction held 11 bases outside the gene matches. This CDR3 contains 15 residues. Germline lookup yields CDR1 SGHAT and CDR2 FQNNGV. Written as DNA, the CDR3 is TGTGCCAGCAGCTCTATTGGAGGGACAGTCCATGGCTACACCTTC. The encoded protein is CASSSIGGTVHGYTF.

V usage is TRBV20-1 and J usage is TRBJ1-1; D possibly corresponds to TRBD1 (5 bases). From germline, CDR1 is DFQATT and CDR2 SNEGSKA (reference sequence). The V end was cut by 2 bases, the J end by 7 bases, with 8 bases between. There are 11 residues in the CDR3. The CDR3 here is CSARRQLEAFF. DNA for the CDR3: TGCAGTGCTAGAAGACAGCTTGAAGCTTTCTTT.

The chain is built from TRBV30 and TRBJ1-2; tentative D call: TRBD1 (5 bases). The CDR3 consists of 12 residues. Germline lookup yields CDR1 GTSNPN and CDR2 SVGIG (reference sequence). Trimming took off 3 bases at V and 8 bases at J, with 13 bases between the two ends. The CDR3 is CAWSPGTLGYTF. The CDR3 DNA reads TGTGCCTGGAGCCCCGGGACTCTCGGCTACACCTTC.

The V gene is TRBV6-5, the J gene TRBJ2-7; tentatively, D is TRBD2 (6 bases). This CDR3 is built from 11 residues. V was trimmed by 11 bases and J by 2 bases, leaving 10 bases between them. Germline V gene data show CDR1 as MNHEY and CDR2 as SVGAGI. CDR3 DNA: TGTGCCTCGGGAGCCACCTACGAGCAGTACTTC. It codes for CASGATYEQYF.

The chain carries TRBV13 and TRBJ2-7; 11 bases are a match to TRBD1. Trimming took 4 bases from V and 4 from J; bases not matched to a gene: 3. CDR1 and CDR2 from the germline V gene are PRHDT and FYEKMQ (reference sequence). The CDR3 has 14 residues. The CDR3 DNA is TGTGCCAGCAGCTCCCGGGACAGGGGGTACGAGCAGTACTTC. Amino acid sequence: CASSSRDRGYEQYF.

The chain links TRBV10-3 to TRBJ2-1; 13 bases match TRBD2. The CDR3 has 15 amino acids. Trimming cost V 3 bases and J 10 bases; bases outside gene matches: 6. CDR1 and CDR2 from the germline V gene are ENHRY and SYGVKD. CDR3 residues: CAISETSGGANEQFF. Here the CDR3 DNA reads TGTGCCATCAGTGAAACTAGCGGGGGGGCGAACGAGCAGTTCTTC.

The V call is TRBV5-4, the J call TRBJ2-7; maybe TRBD2 (6 bases). Germline V CDR1 and CDR2: SGHNT, YYREEE (reference sequence). The length of the CDR3 is 16 residues. V lost 4 bases to trimming and J lost 2 bases, with 19 bases between them. CDR3 sequence (DNA): TGTGCCAGCAGCACCCGACTCGGGGACTTAGCCTACGAGCAGTACTTC. This translates into CASSTRLGDLAYEQYF. Based on the CDR3 plus reference TRBV5-4 and TRBJ2-7, the full variable domain is ETGVTQSPTHLIKTRGQQVTLRCSSQSGHNTVSWYQQALGQGPQFIFQYYREEENGRGNFPPRFSGLQFPNYSSELNVNALELDDSALYLCASSTRLGDLAYEQYFGPGTRLTVT.

The chain joins TRBV25-1 to TRBJ1-2; unclear D gene. There are 15 residues in the CDR3. Trimming cost V 3 bases and J 1 base, with 12 bases left between them. Germline assignment: CDR1 MGHDK and CDR2 SYGVNS. The CDR3 here is CASSDHGQVNYGYTF. In DNA, the CDR3 is TGTGCCAGCAGTGACCATGGGCAGGTTAACTATGGCTACACCTTC.

V gene TRBV30 combines with J gene TRBJ1-2; D is perhaps TRBD1 (6 bases). Trimming removed 3 bases from V and 2 bases from J, with 7 bases in between. The CDR3 contains 12 residues. Germline loops: CDR1 GTSNPN, CDR2 SVGIG (reference sequence). CDR3 in DNA: TGTGCCTGGAGCGGACAGAACTATGGCTACACCTTC. Translation gives CAWSGQNYGYTF. Full variable domain (outside the CDR3, taken from reference TRBV30 and TRBJ1-2): SQTIHQWPATLVQPVGSPLSLECTVEGTSNPNLYWYRQAAGRGLQLLFYSVGIGQISSEVPQNLSASRPQDRQFILSSKKLLLSDSGFYLCAWSGQNYGYTFGSGTRLTVV.